Reported below is one T cell receptor (beta chain). Its antigen remains unknown. This specimen belongs to a study of T cells expressing NK-cell markers. For the study at large: Obtained from sorted CD3+CD56+NKG2C+, CD3+CD56+NKG2C- and CD3+CD56-NKG2C+ T cells were the TCR beta repertoires. Study-wide results and limits: Each of over 5 donors carried dominant NKG2C+ clonotypes accounting for about 1.0-7.0% of CD8+ T cells. The study found these clonotypes also leading the CD3+CD56-NKG2C+ fraction in a few donors.

Reanalyzing the 5' RACE reads, TCRdb keeps one entry per CDR3 protein, without DNA. This repertoire includes about 430,000 distinct CDR3 sequences. The CDR3 runs 14 residues. Germline-derived CDR1 and CDR2 are LNHNV and YYDKDF (reference sequence). The chain carries TRBV15 and TRBJ2-5; TCRdb selects TRBD1, and the lack of DNA leaves this call unchecked. Source material: blood T cells: a sorted CD56 or NKG2C T cell subset, CD4+ or CD8+ T cells, or bulk PBMC T cells (not recorded which). The TCR sequence derives from a woman in her fifties or sixties in good health. Here the CDR3 reads CATSRATGRQTQYF.